The 18 T cell receptor beta chains reported below all come from one sample, sequenced in a study of blood T cells in healthy people across ages (dated by TCRdb to the mid-2010s). Library generation was performed with 5' RACE. The instrument given in TCRdb is Illumina HiSeq 2500. A second PCR of about 6 to 11 cycles was run with a J-beta primer mix and a sample-barcoded 5' primer. TCRdb's own reprocessing of the public reads used fastp at Q25 and MiXCR and kept productive beta chains. One record per CDR3 amino acid sequence lists the most common genes and DNA. This sample comprises roughly 800,000 distinct CDR3 sequences, roughly 50% of them detected only once. Around 20% of the sample is held by the ten biggest clonotypes. The sequenced sample consisted of blood. The receptors derive from a man younger than 45 in good health.

J is TRBJ1-4 and V is TRBV18; D is undetermined. The V and J ends lost 0 bases and 10 bases respectively, with 12 bases between them. Germline-derived CDR1 and CDR2 are KGHSH and LQKENI. CDR3 length: 14 residues. For the CDR3, the DNA is TGTGCCAGCTCACCACCGGCCCTCAAGACAAAACTGTTTTTT. It encodes CASSPPALKTKLFF.

This clonotype has only a few counts. The chain links TRBV20-1 to TRBJ2-5; TRBD1 is a possible D gene (5 bases). V lost 0 bases, J lost 0 bases, and 8 bases lay in between. The CDR3 is 14 amino acids. The germline CDR1 and CDR2 sequences are DFQATT and SNEGSKA (reference sequence). The CDR3 sequence is CSARDGADQETQYF. The CDR3 DNA is TGCAGTGCTAGAGATGGGGCAGACCAAGAGACCCAGTACTTC.

The V and J genes are TRBV29-1 and TRBJ2-1; TRBD1 is a possible D gene (6 bases). CDR1 SQVTM and CDR2 ANQGSEA come from the germline V gene. The CDR3 has 12 amino acids. The V end was cut by 7 bases, the J end by 9 bases, with 16 bases between. The CDR3 bases are TGCAGCGCAATAAACAGGGAAACTGAGCAGTTCTTC. Amino acid sequence: CSAINRETEQFF.

This clonotype has a handful of counts. V usage is TRBV24-1 and J usage is TRBJ2-2, with TRBD1 as a possible D gene (6 bases). The CDR3 contains 13 residues. V lost 9 bases to trimming and J lost 7 bases, with 14 bases between them. Germline assignment: CDR1 KGHDR and CDR2 SFDVKD. The CDR3 is CATGGPGVGELFF. DNA for the CDR3: TGTGCCACCGGGGGCCCCGGCGTCGGGGAGCTGTTTTTT.

In this sample, this clonotype turned up a few times. The V call is TRBV12-3 or TRBV12-4, the J call TRBJ1-6; D is perhaps TRBD1 (5 bases). The CDR3 length is 15 residues. Trimming took 5 bases from V and 7 from J, leaving 15 bases between them. The CDR3: CASSPPGSGNSPLHF. Written as DNA, the CDR3 is TGTGCCAGCAGTCCTCCAGGGTCAGGGAATTCACCCCTCCACTTT.

The gene calls are TRBV20-1 and TRBJ2-7, with 7 nucleotides matching TRBD1. The CDR3 runs 14 residues. J gave up 4 bases and V 2 bases, and 8 bases lay outside the gene matches. Germline V gene data show CDR1 as DFQATT and CDR2 as SNEGSKA (reference sequence). The CDR3 is CSARWQGVGYEQYF. CDR3 bases: TGCAGTGCTAGATGGCAGGGGGTCGGGTACGAGCAGTACTTC.

The chain links TRBV7-3 to TRBJ2-3; possible D gene TRBD1, 6 bases. CDR3 length: 16 residues. Trimming stripped 5 bases from V and 4 bases from J, with 19 bases between. Per germline, CDR1 SGHTA and CDR2 FQGTGA. The CDR3 DNA is TGTGCCAGCAGCCTACAGGGCTCAGGGCACGCAGATACGCAGTATTTT. It is translated as CASSLQGSGHADTQYF.

The chain is built from TRBV10-3 and TRBJ1-2; the match to TRBD1 covers 8 bases. The germline CDR1 and CDR2 sequences are ENHRY and SYGVKD. This CDR3 comprises 12 residues. Unmatched junction bases numbered 3, after V lost 6 bases and J lost 6 bases. The CDR3 protein is CAIRETGDGYTF. For the CDR3, the DNA is TGTGCCATCAGAGAGACAGGGGATGGCTACACCTTC.

The chain uses TRBV6-6 and TRBJ2-7, with D unresolved. Germline assignment: CDR1 MNHNY and CDR2 SVGAGI (reference sequence). The V gene lost 7 bases and the J gene lost 3 bases, with 10 bases spanning the gap. This CDR3 region has 12 residues. The CDR3 here is CASKLVGYEQYF. The DNA of the CDR3 is TGTGCCAGCAAATTAGTTGGCTACGAGCAGTACTTC.

V gene TRBV7-9 combines with J gene TRBJ2-1, with 14 bases lining up with TRBD2. Germline CDR1 and CDR2: SEHNR and FQNEAQ (reference sequence). Trimming removed 5 bases from V and 7 bases from J; junction bases left unmatched: 22. The CDR3 covers 21 residues. In DNA, the CDR3 is TGTGCCAGCAGCCCCGCCCCACCGTTTACCAGACTAGCGGGAGGGCATAATGAGCAGTTCTTC. This encodes CASSPAPPFTRLAGGHNEQFF.

The chain joins TRBV6-6 to TRBJ1-1, with D uncertain. This CDR3 has 11 amino acids. Germline values: CDR1 MNHNY, CDR2 SVGAGI (reference sequence). The V gene lost 2 bases and the J gene lost 7 bases, with 5 bases spanning the gap. In nucleotides, the CDR3 is TGTGCCAGCAGTTACCAAGGTGAAGCTTTCTTT. This codes for CASSYQGEAFF.

The chain employs TRBV27 and TRBJ2-5; 11 positions match TRBD2. The closer fit of TRBJ2-7 to the DNA end suggests the J call may be wrong. This CDR3 has 16 residues. Germline CDR1 reads MNHEY; CDR2 reads SMNVEV (reference sequence). The DNA for the CDR3 is TGTGCCAGCAGTTTCTCCCAACTAGCGGGAGTATACGAGCAGTACTTC. Translation: CASSFSQLAGVYEQYF.

This chain connects TRBV27 to TRBJ2-1, with 10 bases lining up with TRBD1. The CDR3 extends over 13 amino acids. Germline lookup yields CDR1 MNHEY and CDR2 SMNVEV (reference sequence). With 8 bases clipped from V and 7 bases from J, the junction kept 5 bases outside the gene matches. The DNA for the CDR3 is TGTGCCAGCGGGACAGGGGTTGCGAATGAGCAGTTCTTC. It codes for CASGTGVANEQFF.

This clonotype was seen only once. The V gene is TRBV19, the J gene TRBJ1-2; D not certain. The ends were cut back, 1 base at V and 3 bases at J, with 12 bases in the middle. This CDR3 spans 15 amino acids. Germline lookup yields CDR1 LNHDA and CDR2 SQIVND (reference sequence). The CDR3 reads CASSIGRTADYGYTF. DNA of the CDR3: TGTGCCAGTAGTATAGGCCGGACCGCGGACTATGGCTACACCTTC. Drawing the rest from reference TRBV19 and TRBJ1-2, the complete variable domain is DGGITQSPKYLFRKEGQNVTLSCEQNLNHDAMYWYRQDPGQGLRLIYYSQIVNDFQKGDIAEGYSVSREKKESFPLTVTSAQKNPTAFYLCASSIGRTADYGYTFGSGTRLTVV.

The chain carries TRBV2 and TRBJ2-5; D remains unclear. V gave up 6 bases and J gave up 1 base, with 12 bases separating them. Germline assignment: CDR1 SNHLY and CDR2 FYNNEI. The CDR3 consists of 14 residues. The CDR3 DNA sequence: TGTGCCAGCAGGGCAGGACGGACCCAAGAGACCCAGTACTTC. Amino acid sequence: CASRAGRTQETQYF.

The chain links TRBV12-3 or TRBV12-4 to TRBJ2-5, with TRBD1 identical over 8 bases. The tail of the sequence fits TRBJ2-7 better, so the J call may be wrong. CDR3 length equals 14 residues. CDR3 nucleotides: TGTGCCAGCAGTACACGACAGGGGAAGTACGAGCAGTACTTC. It is translated as CASSTRQGKYEQYF.

This clonotype has more than one count but fewer than ten. The CDR3 region has the DNA TGTGCCACCAGTTGTGGGAGGGACTACGAGCAGTACTTC. The encoded protein is CATSCGRDYEQYF. The genes are TRBV15 and TRBJ2-7; 7 nucleotides agree with TRBD2. The V and J ends lost 6 bases and 3 bases, in that order; junction bases with no gene match: 5. Germline CDR1 LNHNV, CDR2 YYDKDF (reference sequence). CDR3 length: 13 amino acids.

There are a few counts of this clonotype. The V call is TRBV28, the J call TRBJ1-2; no firm D call. CDR3 length equals 12 residues. Germline V gene lookup returns CDR1 MDHEN and CDR2 SYDVKM. The V gene lost 6 bases and the J gene lost 0 bases, with 5 bases spanning the gap. The CDR3 here is CASRPPNYGYTF. As DNA, the CDR3 is TGTGCCAGCAGACCTCCTAACTATGGCTACACCTTC.